This is a list of T cell receptor beta chains from one sample in a study of CD8+ T cells in alopecia areata. Produced via immunoSEQ multiplex PCR; TCRdb's table is partial and in-frame only. The sample gives 100,000 to 150,000 clones, approximately 58% of which show up once; 4.5% is in the top ten. The sample in question was CD4+ T cells sorted from blood, obtained at week 0. These receptors all come from a human donor with alopecia areata. Each CDR3 is given with its conserved first and last residue. A D gene is named only where the DNA matches it firmly. Expanded clones get a size class; other rows say once, few or many, or leave the size out.

clone size	V gene	D gene	J gene	CDR3 DNA	CDR3 protein
few	TRBV28	.	TRBJ2-6	TGTGCCAGCATTGGTTCTGGGGCCAACGTCCTGACTTTC	CASIGSGANVLTF
.	TRBV28	.	TRBJ2-3	TGTGCCAGCAGTTGGGATGCGGGATGGGACACAGATACGCAGTATTTT	CASSWDAGWDTDTQYF
.	TRBV5-1	.	TRBJ2-3	TGCGCCAGCAGCTTGGAACGGCCAGCCACAGATACGCAGTATTTT	CASSLERPATDTQYF
.	TRBV9	TRBD1	TRBJ2-6	TGTGCCAGCAGCGCCGGGACAGGCGTCCTGACTTTC	CASSAGTGVLTF
.	TRBV30	.	TRBJ1-6	TGTGCCTGGAGAGGTGCCGGGTTGGCACCCCTCCACTTT	CAWRGAGLAPLHF
once	TRBV9	TRBD1	TRBJ2-7	TGTGCCAGCAGCGTAGGACCTCGACAGGGTGCCAACGAGCAGTACTTC	CASSVGPRQGANEQYF
few	TRBV7-9	.	TRBJ1-5	TGTGCCAGCAGCTTAGCAGGGTCTGATCAGCCCCAGCATTTT	CASSLAGSDQPQHF
.	TRBV7-8	TRBD1	TRBJ1-1	TGTGCCAGCAGCTCTCGGGACAGCGTGTTCCAAAACACTGAAGCTTTCTTT	CASSSRDSVFQNTEAFF
few	TRBV4-2	.	TRBJ1-1	TGTGCCAGCAGTCCGGAGGGGAGTTCCCGCCTAGACACTGAAGCTTTCTTT	CASSPEGSSRLDTEAFF
few	TRBV10-3	.	TRBJ2-3	TGTGCCATAAGAACCAGCGGAGGGGCAGATACGCAGTATTTT	CAIRTSGGADTQYF
.	TRBV30	TRBD2	TRBJ2-1	TGTGCCTGGAGTGTAGGGACTAGCCCTAACAATGAGCAGTTCTTC	CAWSVGTSPNNEQFF
few	TRBV18	TRBD2	TRBJ2-7	TGTGCCAGCTCACCACGCGCTAGCGGGGGGGCCGGGCAGTACTTC	CASSPRASGGAGQYF
.	TRBV6-6	.	TRBJ2-1	TGTGCCAGCAGTTATTCAAGCTCCTACAATGAGCAGTTCTTC	CASSYSSSYNEQFF
.	TRBV2	TRBD1	TRBJ1-1	TGTGCCAGCAGTCTATCCTTTGACAGGGAGGACACTGAAGCTTTCTTT	CASSLSFDREDTEAFF
.	TRBV6-1	.	TRBJ2-2	TGTGCCAGCAGTGCCTTACTAGGGACACCAACTCGGGAGCTGTTTTTT	CASSALLGTPTRELFF
.	TRBV6-4	.	TRBJ2-5	TGTGCCAGCAGTGACCCGTACTGGCGTTCTGAAAGGGATGGAGAGACCCAGTACTTC	CASSDPYWRSERDGETQYF
.	TRBV30	.	TRBJ1-1	TGTGCCGGGACGAACACTGAAGCTTTCTTT	CAGTNTEAFF
.	TRBV5-1	.	TRBJ2-7	TGCGCCAGCAGCTTACAGGGCGCCCTGAGCGAGCAGTACTTC	CASSLQGALSEQYF
few	TRBV23-1	.	TRBJ2-1	TGCGCCAGCAGTCGCCGCTGTCCGGATAAGAGCTCCTACAATGAGCAGTTCTTC	CASSRRCPDKSSYNEQFF
.	TRBV5-1	.	TRBJ1-3	TGCGCCAGCAGCCAGGGGAGCTCTGGAAACACCATATATTTT	CASSQGSSGNTIYF
.	TRBV27	.	TRBJ2-5	TGTGCCAGCAGTTTAAGAGGGCCGGGTAGGATCCAGTACTTC	CASSLRGPGRIQYF
.	TRBV25-1	.	TRBJ2-2	TGTGCCAGCAGTGAATGGGTGGTTACAGGTTCGGGGGAGCTGTTTTTT	CASSEWVVTGSGELFF
.	TRBV7-2	TRBD1	TRBJ1-5	TGTGCCAGCAGCTTCGGACAGGGTCGCAATCAGCCCCAGCATTTT	CASSFGQGRNQPQHF
once	TRBV29-1	.	TRBJ1-5	TGCAGCGTTGTCTCACCCGACAGCAATCAGCCCCAGCATTTT	CSVVSPDSNQPQHF
.	TRBV25-1	.	TRBJ1-4	TGTGCCAGCAGCGGGACGGGGACTAGAAAACTGTTTTTT	CASSGTGTRKLFF
few	TRBV7-3	TRBD2	TRBJ2-1	TGTGCCAGCAGCTTTCTGGGGACTACCTACAATGAGCAGTTCTTC	CASSFLGTTYNEQFF
few	TRBV29-1	.	TRBJ1-1	TGCAGCCCGTCATCGGACACTGACACTGAAGCTTTCTTT	CSPSSDTDTEAFF
.	TRBV6-1	.	TRBJ2-7	TGTGCCAGCAGTGTATCTAGGACAGGGGTAGCGGGAGAGCAGTACTTC	CASSVSRTGVAGEQYF
once	TRBV4-1	TRBD2	TRBJ2-5	TGCGCCAGCAGCCAAGTCAGGTGGGGAGGGTCGTCTGGAGAGACCCAGTACTTC	CASSQVRWGGSSGETQYF
.	TRBV29-1	.	TRBJ2-3	TGCAGCGTTGGTCTCCTCTCCGCGGCAGATACGCAGTATTTT	CSVGLLSAADTQYF
.	TRBV27	.	TRBJ2-7	TGTGCCAGCAGTTCCCCAACCTACGAGCAGTACTTC	CASSSPTYEQYF
once	TRBV25-1	TRBD1	TRBJ1-2	TGTGCCAGCAGCCGACAGGGGGCTGCTGGCTACACCTTC	CASSRQGAAGYTF
.	TRBV2	TRBD1	TRBJ2-3	TGTGCCAGCACCTACGACAGGGGTGAGAAGTATTTT	CASTYDRGEKYF
.	TRBV10-3	.	TRBJ1-1	TGTGCCATCAGTGAGGACAGGACAGACAACACTGAAGCTTTCTTT	CAISEDRTDNTEAFF
.	TRBV9	TRBD1	TRBJ2-6	TGTGCCAGCAGCGTAGGAGACAGGGTAAACTCTGGGGCCAACGTCCTGACTTTC	CASSVGDRVNSGANVLTF
.	TRBV5-6	.	TRBJ2-2	TGTGCCAGCAGCTTGAAGCAGGGCGACACCGGGGAGCTGTTTTTT	CASSLKQGDTGELFF
few	TRBV4-1	TRBD2	TRBJ2-3	TGCGCCAGCAGCCGCGGGACGGGACTACTAGCGGGAGGGCCGCCGAATACGCAGTATTTT	CASSRGTGLLAGGPPNTQYF
.	TRBV7-8	.	TRBJ1-2	TGTGCCAGCAGCTTACCCCCCGGGTATGGCTACACCTTC	CASSLPPGYGYTF
few	TRBV4-3	.	TRBJ1-1	TGCGCCAGCAGCCAGAACTACAGGGAGAACACTGAAGCTTTCTTT	CASSQNYRENTEAFF
.	TRBV5-1	TRBD1	TRBJ2-5	TGCGCCAGCAGCTTGGTGGGACAGGGGGCCCGGGCGACCCAGTACTTC	CASSLVGQGARATQYF
.	TRBV5-4	.	TRBJ2-5	TGTGCCAGCAGCTTTAGGATTTCAGAGACCCAGTACTTC	CASSFRISETQYF
.	TRBV20-1	.	TRBJ1-1	TGCAGTGCTAGAGATTTGGAGGAAGCTTTCTTT	CSARDLEEAFF
.	TRBV28	.	TRBJ2-3	TGTGCCAGCAGGCTAGCGTCAGATACGCAGTATTTT	CASRLASDTQYF
.	TRBV6-6	.	TRBJ1-5	TGTGCCAGCAGTTACGGTTTGGGTTCGGCCCAGCATTTT	CASSYGLGSAQHF
few	TRBV15	TRBD2	TRBJ2-7	TGTGCCACCAGCAGAGATAGCGGGGGGCCCTACGAGCAGTACTTC	CATSRDSGGPYEQYF
.	TRBV2	TRBD1	TRBJ2-2	TGTGCCAGCAGTCCAACAGGGGGCGCGAACACCGGGGAGCTGTTTTTT	CASSPTGGANTGELFF
.	TRBV6-6	.	TRBJ2-7	TGTGCCAGCAGCTCCACAGGGCTCGAGCAGTACTTC	CASSSTGLEQYF
few	TRBV6-5	TRBD1	TRBJ1-4	TGTGCCAGCAGACCGCCGGGACAGCAAAATGAAAAACTGTTTTTT	CASRPPGQQNEKLFF
.	TRBV28	TRBD1	TRBJ2-3	TGTGCCAGCAGTACTGCGGGACAGGGCCCAGATACGCAGTATTTT	CASSTAGQGPDTQYF
.	TRBV27	TRBD1	TRBJ1-1	TGTGCCAGCAGTTTCGCGGACAGGGGCGCTGAAGCTTTCTTT	CASSFADRGAEAFF
few	TRBV6-6	.	TRBJ2-5	TGTGCCAGCAGTTACGGCGGCAGACAAGAGACCCAGTACTTC	CASSYGGRQETQYF
.	TRBV7-3	TRBD2	TRBJ2-7	TGTGCCAGCAGCCCCACGGGGGGGGTCTACGAGCAGTACTTC	CASSPTGGVYEQYF
.	TRBV29-1	TRBD2	TRBJ2-1	TGCAGCGCAATGACTAGCGGGGGTATGGATGAGCAGTTCTTC	CSAMTSGGMDEQFF
.	TRBV4-1	TRBD1	TRBJ2-2	TGCGCCAGCAGCCTCCCGGGACAGGGAAGGACCGGGGAGCTGTTTTTT	CASSLPGQGRTGELFF
.	TRBV2	TRBD1	TRBJ2-1	TGTGCCAGCAGTACAGGGGCGGGTGAGCAGTTCTTC	CASSTGAGEQFF
.	TRBV27	.	TRBJ1-6	TGTGCCAGCTTTACGGGTTATTCACCCCTCCACTTT	CASFTGYSPLHF
.	TRBV4-3	TRBD2	TRBJ2-3	TGCGCCAGCAGCGCAAAGCCAGCGGGGGGGCTCATCGGTGATACGCAGTATTTT	CASSAKPAGGLIGDTQYF